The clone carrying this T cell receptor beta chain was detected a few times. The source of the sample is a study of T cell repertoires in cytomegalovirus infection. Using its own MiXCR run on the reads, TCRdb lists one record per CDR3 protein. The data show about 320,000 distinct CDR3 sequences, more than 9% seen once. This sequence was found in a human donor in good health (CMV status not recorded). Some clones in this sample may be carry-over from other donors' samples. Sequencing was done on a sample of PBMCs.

CDR3 in DNA: TGCGCCAGCAGCTTGGACAGGGAAAGGAGTTCACCCCTCCACTTT. The encoded protein is CASSLDRERSSPLHF. This chain connects TRBV5-1 to TRBJ1-6; TRBD1 is a possible D gene (6 bases). The CDR3 is made up of 15 amino acids. Germline CDR1 and CDR2: SGHRS and YFSETQ. V was cut by 0 bases and J by 9 bases, with 13 bases left in between.